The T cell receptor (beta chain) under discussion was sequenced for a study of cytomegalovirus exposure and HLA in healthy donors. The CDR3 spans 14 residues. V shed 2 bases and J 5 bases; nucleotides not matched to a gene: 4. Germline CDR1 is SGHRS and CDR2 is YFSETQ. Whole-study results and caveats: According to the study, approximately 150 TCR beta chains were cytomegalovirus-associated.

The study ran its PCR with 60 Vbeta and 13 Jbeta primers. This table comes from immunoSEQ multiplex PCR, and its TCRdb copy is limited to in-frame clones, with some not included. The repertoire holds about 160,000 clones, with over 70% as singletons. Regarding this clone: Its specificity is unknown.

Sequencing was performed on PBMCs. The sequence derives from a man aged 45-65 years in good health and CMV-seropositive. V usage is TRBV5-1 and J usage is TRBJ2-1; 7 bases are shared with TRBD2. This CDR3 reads CASSFHSGDNEQFF. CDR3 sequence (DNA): TGCGCCAGCAGCTTCCACAGCGGGGACAATGAGCAGTTCTTC.